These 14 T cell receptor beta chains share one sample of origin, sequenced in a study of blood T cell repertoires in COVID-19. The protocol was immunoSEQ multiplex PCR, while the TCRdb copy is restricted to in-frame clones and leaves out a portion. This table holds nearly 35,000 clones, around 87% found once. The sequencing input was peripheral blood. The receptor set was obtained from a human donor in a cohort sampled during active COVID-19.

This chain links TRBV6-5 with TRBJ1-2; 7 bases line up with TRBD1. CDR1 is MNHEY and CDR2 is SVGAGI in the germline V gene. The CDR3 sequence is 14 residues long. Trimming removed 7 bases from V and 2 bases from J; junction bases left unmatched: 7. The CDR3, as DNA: TGTGCCAGCACCCTGACAGGGCGAAACTATGGCTACACCTTC. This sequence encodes CASTLTGRNYGYTF.

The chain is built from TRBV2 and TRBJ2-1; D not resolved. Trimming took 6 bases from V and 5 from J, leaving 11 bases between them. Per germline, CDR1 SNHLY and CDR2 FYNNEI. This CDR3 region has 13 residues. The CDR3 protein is CASSPTPDNEQFF. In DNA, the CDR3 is TGTGCCAGCAGCCCCACCCCAGACAATGAGCAGTTCTTC.

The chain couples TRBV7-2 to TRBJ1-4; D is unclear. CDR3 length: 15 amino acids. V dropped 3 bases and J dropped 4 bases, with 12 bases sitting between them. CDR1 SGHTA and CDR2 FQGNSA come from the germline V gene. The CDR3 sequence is CASSFVRTGNEKLFF. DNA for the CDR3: TGTGCCAGCAGCTTCGTTCGGACTGGTAATGAAAAACTGTTTTTT.

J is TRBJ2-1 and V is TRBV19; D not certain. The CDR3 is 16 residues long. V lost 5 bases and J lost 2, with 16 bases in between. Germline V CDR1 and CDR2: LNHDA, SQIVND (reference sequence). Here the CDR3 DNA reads TGTGCCAGTAGTCCCTCATCCAGGAACCCCTACAATGAGCAGTTCTTC. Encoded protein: CASSPSSRNPYNEQFF.

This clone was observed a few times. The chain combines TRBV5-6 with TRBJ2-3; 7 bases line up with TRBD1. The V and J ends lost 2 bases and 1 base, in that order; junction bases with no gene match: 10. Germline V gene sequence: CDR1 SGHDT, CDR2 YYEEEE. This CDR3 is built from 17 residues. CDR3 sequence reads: CASSFRDSPSGTDTQYF. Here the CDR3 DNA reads TGTGCCAGCAGCTTCCGGGACAGCCCCTCGGGCACAGATACGCAGTATTTT.

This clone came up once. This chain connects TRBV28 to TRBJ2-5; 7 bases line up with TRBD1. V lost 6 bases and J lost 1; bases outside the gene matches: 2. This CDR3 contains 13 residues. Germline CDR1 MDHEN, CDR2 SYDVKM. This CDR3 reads CASRRQGQETQYF. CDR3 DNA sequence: TGTGCCAGCAGGAGACAGGGCCAAGAGACCCAGTACTTC.

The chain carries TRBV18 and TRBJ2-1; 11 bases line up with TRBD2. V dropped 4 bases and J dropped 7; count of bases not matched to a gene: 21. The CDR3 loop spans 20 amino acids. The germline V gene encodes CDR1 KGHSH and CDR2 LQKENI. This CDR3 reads CASSRQAALPLAGGLNEQFF. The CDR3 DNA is TGTGCCAGCTCACGACAGGCAGCCCTACCCCTAGCGGGGGGTCTGAATGAGCAGTTCTTC.

As DNA, the CDR3 is TGTGCCAGCAATTTAAACAGGGCCGCTAACTATGGCTACACCTTC. This encodes CASNLNRAANYGYTF. The chain joins TRBV5-5 to TRBJ1-2, with a weak D call TRBD1 (6 bases). V lost 6 bases and J lost 0, with 15 bases in between. The CDR3 is 15 residues long. CDR1 SGHKS and CDR2 YYEKEE come from the germline V gene (reference sequence).

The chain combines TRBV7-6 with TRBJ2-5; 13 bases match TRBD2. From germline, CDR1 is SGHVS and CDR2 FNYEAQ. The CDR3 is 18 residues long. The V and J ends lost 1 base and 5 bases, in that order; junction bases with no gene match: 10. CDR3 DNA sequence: TGTGCCAGCAGCTTAGAAGGGTGGACTAGCGGGGGTCGGGAGACCCAGTACTTC. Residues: CASSLEGWTSGGRETQYF.

The CDR3 DNA follows: TGTGCCAGCAGTCAAACCCTATCCTCACGCCGAGAGACCCAGTACTTC. As protein: CASSQTLSSRRETQYF. The chain uses TRBV6-6 and TRBJ2-5; no clear D. CDR1 is MNHNY and CDR2 is SVGAGI in the germline V gene (reference sequence). The CDR3 spans 16 residues. Trimming shortened V by 5 bases and J by 4 bases, and 20 bases separated the two germline ends.

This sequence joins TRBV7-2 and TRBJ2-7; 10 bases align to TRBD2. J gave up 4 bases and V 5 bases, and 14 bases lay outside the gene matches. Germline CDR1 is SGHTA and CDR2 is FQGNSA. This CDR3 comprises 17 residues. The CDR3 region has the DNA TGTGCCAGCAGCCGGCAGACCGAGCGGGGGGGCTTTTACGAGCAGTACTTC. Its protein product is CASSRQTERGGFYEQYF.

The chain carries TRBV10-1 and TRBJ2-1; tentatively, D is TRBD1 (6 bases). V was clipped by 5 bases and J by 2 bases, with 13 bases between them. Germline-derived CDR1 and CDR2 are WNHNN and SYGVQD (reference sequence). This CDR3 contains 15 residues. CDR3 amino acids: CASSRPGQPYNEQFF. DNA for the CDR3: TGCGCCAGCAGTCGCCCGGGACAACCCTACAATGAGCAGTTCTTC.

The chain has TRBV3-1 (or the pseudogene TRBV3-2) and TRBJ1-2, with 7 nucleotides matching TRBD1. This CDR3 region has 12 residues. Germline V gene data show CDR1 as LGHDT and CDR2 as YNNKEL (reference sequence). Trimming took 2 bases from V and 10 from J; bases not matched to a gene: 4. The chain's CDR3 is CASSQRDRAYTF. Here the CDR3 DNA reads TGTGCCAGCAGCCAAAGAGACAGGGCCTACACCTTC.

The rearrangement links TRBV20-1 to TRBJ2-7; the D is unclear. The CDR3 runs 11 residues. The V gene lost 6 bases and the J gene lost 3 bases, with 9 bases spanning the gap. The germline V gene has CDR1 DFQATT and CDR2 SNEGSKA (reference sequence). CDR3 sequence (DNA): TGCAGTGCCTTCGCGGACTACGAGCAGTACTTC. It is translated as CSAFADYEQYF.